The 27 T cell receptor beta chains in this list originate from one sample, sequenced in a study of T cells after posttransplantation cyclophosphamide (dated by TCRdb to the mid-2010s). The method behind the library was the immunoSEQ multiplex PCR assay. TCRdb limited this immuneACCESS table to in-frame rearrangements with V and J called. A share of clones is missing; checked studies link under half to unresolved V genes, and the rest is unexplained. Counted in this sample were approximately 45,000 clones; around 90% of them appeared once. Of the sample, over 2% falls within the top ten clones. Reading the label with the study, this specimen's treatment or condition is: high-dose cyclophosphamide on days +3 and +4 as single-agent GVHD prophylaxis. PTCy patients received busulfan and fludarabine conditioning, a related or unrelated marrow graft, and cyclophosphamide on days +3 and +4. The source was PBMCs, collected 55 to 70 days after allogeneic stem cell transplant with posttransplant cyclophosphamide. These receptors all come from a male patient between 60 and 69 years old who received an allogeneic stem cell transplant from a related donor and was CMV-positive. Following a transplant, a fraction of the T cells may be traceable to the graft donor.

The chain employs TRBV7-9 and TRBJ2-7, with unresolved D. Germline values: CDR1 SEHNR, CDR2 FQNEAQ (reference sequence). V was clipped by 5 bases and J by 4 bases, with 6 bases between them. The CDR3 sequence is 11 residues long. The CDR3 here is CASSNQYEQYF. Written as DNA, the CDR3 is TGTGCCAGCAGCAACCAGTACGAGCAGTACTTC. Complete variable domain (other parts from reference TRBV7-9 and TRBJ2-7): DTGVSQNPRHKITKRGQNVTFRCDPISEHNRLYWYRQTLGQGPEFLTYFQNEAQLEKSRLLSDRFSAERPKGSFSTLEIQRTEQGDSAMYLCASSNQYEQYFGPGTRLTVT.

J is TRBJ2-2 and V is TRBV7-8; 8 nucleotides match TRBD2. The length of the CDR3 is 17 residues. The germline gives CDR1 SGHVS, CDR2 FQNEAQ. V lost 3 bases and J lost 4; bases outside the gene matches: 10. CDR3 residues: CASSFQPGGAFTGELFF. The CDR3 nucleotides are TGTGCCAGCAGCTTCCAGCCCGGGGGGGCCTTCACCGGGGAGCTGTTTTTT. Full variable domain (missing parts from reference TRBV7-8 and TRBJ2-2): GAGVSQSPRYKVAKRGQDVALRCDPISGHVSLFWYQQALGQGPEFLTYFQNEAQLDKSGLPSDRFFAERPEGSVSTLKIQRTQQEDSAVYLCASSFQPGGAFTGELFFGEGSRLTVL.

The genes are TRBV7-6 and TRBJ2-1; D is perhaps TRBD1 (5 bases). The CDR3 has 14 residues. Germline assignment: CDR1 SGHVS and CDR2 FNYEAQ. Trimming shortened V by 3 bases and J by 10 bases, and 16 bases separated the two germline ends. The CDR3 region is CASSFPVGAGEQFF. The CDR3 DNA sequence: TGTGCCAGCAGCTTTCCCGTAGGGGCAGGGGAGCAGTTCTTC.

V usage is TRBV5-6 and J usage is TRBJ2-2; 12 positions agree with TRBD2. Germline assignment: CDR1 SGHDT and CDR2 YYEEEE. The CDR3 runs 17 residues. V lost 5 bases to trimming and J lost 1 base; unmatched junction nucleotides: 6. The CDR3 DNA reads as TGTGCCAGCAGTTTTGGACTAGCGGGGAGGAACACCGGGGAGCTGTTTTTT. Its translation is CASSFGLAGRNTGELFF.

J is TRBJ1-2 and V is TRBV19; D is undetermined. The CDR3 loop spans 15 amino acids. V gave up 3 bases and J gave up 2 bases, with 13 bases separating them. The V gene's germline CDR1 is LNHDA and CDR2 SQIVND (reference sequence). CDR3 DNA: TGTGCCAGTAGTATTATGAGGTCCTTCAACTATGGCTACACCTTC. Its protein is CASSIMRSFNYGYTF.

The chain has TRBV4-1 and TRBJ2-5, with 8 bases fitting TRBD1. V shed 2 bases, J shed 6 bases, and the junction held 5 bases outside the gene matches. Germline values: CDR1 MGHRA, CDR2 YSYEKL. The CDR3 has 14 amino acids. CDR3 DNA sequence: TGCGCCAGCAGCCAAACCGACAGGGGAAAGACCCAGTACTTC. Its protein is CASSQTDRGKTQYF.

This clone occurred once. The chain couples TRBV28 to TRBJ2-7; D is perhaps TRBD1 (5 bases). Germline V lookup: CDR1 MDHEN, CDR2 SYDVKM. This CDR3 contains 16 residues. Deletions cut 6 bases from V and 3 bases from J, with 21 bases between. The CDR3 DNA reads as TGTGCCAGCAGCCATACGGCTCTTACAGGTGACTACGAGCAGTACTTC. Translation: CASSHTALTGDYEQYF.

The V call is TRBV5-1, the J call TRBJ1-1; maybe TRBD1 (5 bases). Trimming cost V 2 bases and J 0 bases, with 8 bases left between them. The germline gives CDR1 SGHRS, CDR2 YFSETQ. The CDR3 totals 14 residues. This chain's CDR3 is CASSFWGMNTEAFF. The CDR3 nucleotides read TGCGCCAGCAGCTTTTGGGGCATGAACACTGAAGCTTTCTTT.

The chain carries TRBV19 and TRBJ2-1, with 11 bases fitting TRBD1. J gave up 7 bases and V 5 bases, and 13 bases lay outside the gene matches. The length of the CDR3 is 17 residues. From germline, CDR1 is LNHDA and CDR2 SQIVND (reference sequence). CDR3 coding DNA: TGTGCCAGTAGTCGGACCTCGAACGGACAGGGGGCGAATGAGCAGTTCTTC. Its protein product is CASSRTSNGQGANEQFF. Supplemented by reference TRBV19 and TRBJ2-1, the full variable domain reads DGGITQSPKYLFRKEGQNVTLSCEQNLNHDAMYWYRQDPGQGLRLIYYSQIVNDFQKGDIAEGYSVSREKKESFPLTVTSAQKNPTAFYLCASSRTSNGQGANEQFFGPGTRLTVL.

This clone came up once. DNA for the CDR3: TGTGCCAGTAGCCACACCGGGACTAGCGACGATACGCAGTATTTT. Amino acids: CASSHTGTSDDTQYF. The gene calls are TRBV19 and TRBJ2-3, with 10 bases aligning to TRBD2. This CDR3 region has 15 residues. The germline CDR1 and CDR2 sequences are LNHDA and SQIVND (reference sequence). The J segment lost 6 bases and the V segment lost 6 bases, leaving 9 bases of the junction unmatched.

The rearrangement links TRBV4-1 to TRBJ2-5, with TRBD2 as a possible D gene (6 bases). V gave up 4 bases and J gave up 0 bases, with 15 bases separating them. Germline CDR1 MGHRA, CDR2 YSYEKL. The CDR3 covers 16 residues. In nucleotides, the CDR3 is TGCGCCAGCAGCCCCGGGGGTAGGGAGAACCAAGAGACCCAGTACTTC. It encodes CASSPGGRENQETQYF.

This chain joins TRBV10-3 and TRBJ2-1, with a weak D call TRBD1 (5 bases). V lost 7 bases, J lost 8 bases, and 21 bases lay in between. CDR3 size: 15 residues. Per the germline V gene, CDR1 is ENHRY and CDR2 is SYGVKD. Here the CDR3 reads CAIIGRSEKGDEQFF. CDR3 nucleotide sequence: TGTGCCATCATTGGCCGCAGCGAAAAAGGGGATGAGCAGTTCTTC.

In its sample, this clone was seen once. The chain has TRBV19 and TRBJ2-3; TRBD1 is a possible D gene (5 bases). The ends were cut back, 0 bases at V and 4 bases at J, with 8 bases in the middle. The germline V gene encodes CDR1 LNHDA and CDR2 SQIVND (reference sequence). The CDR3 sequence is 14 residues long. In DNA, the CDR3 is TGTGCCAGTAGTATAGACAGGGTTCCAGATACGCAGTATTTT. Its translation is CASSIDRVPDTQYF.

The chain employs TRBV2 and TRBJ1-2; a possible D gene is TRBD1 (6 bases). The CDR3 spans 14 residues. Germline-derived CDR1 and CDR2 are SNHLY and FYNNEI. V was cut by 6 bases and J by 3 bases, with 14 bases left in between. The CDR3: CASRGGKGDYGYTF. In DNA form, the CDR3 reads TGTGCCAGCAGGGGAGGGAAGGGGGACTATGGCTACACCTTC.

The CDR3 region is CSVKVVQGTRRNTEAFF. The CDR3 DNA follows: TGCAGCGTTAAAGTGGTACAGGGTACGAGAAGAAACACTGAAGCTTTCTTT. This rearrangement joins TRBV29-1 to TRBJ1-1; possibly TRBD1 for D (6 bases). CDR1 SQVTM and CDR2 ANQGSEA come from the germline V gene. The CDR3 loop spans 17 amino acids. V lost 5 bases, J lost 2 bases, and 24 bases lay in between.

CDR3 region: CASSVEGVLHTEAFF. In DNA form, the CDR3 reads TGTGCCAGCAGCGTAGAGGGGGTCCTACACACTGAAGCTTTCTTT. This chain uses TRBV9 with TRBJ1-1; possibly TRBD1 for D (6 bases). V was cut by 0 bases and J by 3 bases, with 12 bases left in between. The CDR3 is made up of 15 amino acids. In germline, CDR1 is SGDLS, CDR2 YYNGEE.

The chain joins TRBV5-8 to TRBJ2-2, with 7 bases matching TRBD2. Looked up from germline, CDR1 is SGHTS and CDR2 is YDEGEE. V was pared by 4 bases and J by 3 bases, with 6 bases of the junction left unmatched. This CDR3 is built from 15 residues. DNA for the CDR3: TGTGCCAGCAGCCGGTCGGGGGGTGACACCGGGGAGCTGTTTTTT. Translating it yields CASSRSGGDTGELFF.

Notes on this clone: The germline gene is not matched at one end of the junction; a read error may be the cause. This sample also contains other DNA sequences that code for the same CDR3. This sequence joins TRBV15 and TRBJ1-2, with 9 bases fitting TRBD1. CDR1 is LNHNV and CDR2 is YYDKDF in the germline V gene (reference sequence). This CDR3 has 15 amino acids. The CDR3 reads CATSRGQGANYGYTF. Written as DNA, the CDR3 is TGTGCCACTAGCAGGGGACAGGGTGCTAACTATGGCTACACCTTC.

The chain couples TRBV7-9 to TRBJ1-1; D perhaps matches TRBD1 (5 bases). V lost 2 bases to trimming and J lost 0 bases, with 7 bases between them. Germline CDR1 reads SEHNR; CDR2 reads FQNEAQ (reference sequence). The CDR3 spans 14 residues. The CDR3 spells CASSLRGLNTEAFF. In nucleotides, the CDR3 is TGTGCCAGCAGCTTACGGGGGTTGAACACTGAAGCTTTCTTT.

CDR3 loop: CASSLLGGLSYEQYF. Written as DNA, the CDR3 is TGTGCCAGCAGTTTATTGGGGGGGCTCTCCTACGAGCAGTACTTC. The chain is built from TRBV27 and TRBJ2-5, with D tentatively TRBD2 (7 bases). The DNA matches TRBJ2-7 better at its end, which makes the J call doubtful. Germline V gene lookup returns CDR1 MNHEY and CDR2 SMNVEV (reference sequence). The CDR3 contains 15 residues.

This sequence joins TRBV5-1 and TRBJ2-2, with 9 nucleotides matching TRBD1. The germline CDR1 and CDR2 sequences are SGHRS and YFSETQ. V lost 0 bases to trimming and J lost 1 base; unmatched junction nucleotides: 4. This CDR3 contains 17 residues. CDR3 nucleotides: TGCGCCAGCAGCTTGGCCCAGGGACAGGGGAACACCGGGGAGCTGTTTTTT. This gives the protein CASSLAQGQGNTGELFF.

This clone occurred once. The chain uses TRBV28 and TRBJ1-1, with D possibly TRBD1 on 5 matching bases. The V gene's germline CDR1 is MDHEN and CDR2 SYDVKM. The CDR3 runs to 14 residues. The ends were cut back, 3 bases at V and 1 base at J, with 9 bases in the middle. CDR3 DNA: TGTGCCAGCAGTTTTGCAGGGCGGAACACTGAAGCTTTCTTT. This sequence encodes CASSFAGRNTEAFF.

The chain combines TRBV2 with TRBJ1-1; D may be TRBD1 (6 bases). The germline gives CDR1 SNHLY, CDR2 FYNNEI. The CDR3 covers 14 residues. The germline V and J ends were trimmed by 3 bases and 3 bases, with 11 bases remaining between them. CDR3 bases: TGTGCCAGCAGTGACACCGAGGGGGACACTGAAGCTTTCTTT. This sequence encodes CASSDTEGDTEAFF.

The J gene is TRBJ2-2, the V gene TRBV5-1; TRBD1 matches at 10 bases. Germline values: CDR1 SGHRS, CDR2 YFSETQ. The V segment lost 3 bases and the J segment 7 bases; nucleotides outside the gene matches: 15. This CDR3 is 18 amino acids long. The CDR3 sequence: CASSSRLSGTGVIGELFF. The CDR3 nucleotides are TGCGCCAGCAGCTCCCGCCTTTCCGGGACAGGGGTTATCGGGGAGCTGTTTTTT.

The chain carries TRBV2 and TRBJ1-2; D not certain. CDR3 length: 14 amino acids. CDR1 is SNHLY and CDR2 is FYNNEI in the germline V gene. Trimming stripped 6 bases from V and 4 bases from J, with 15 bases between. The CDR3 DNA follows: TGTGCCAGCAGATCCCGCCCGGGAGGCTATGGCTACACCTTC. It specifies CASRSRPGGYGYTF.

The chain carries TRBV6-5 and TRBJ2-1; D remains ambiguous. The CDR3 has 15 residues. Germline-derived CDR1 and CDR2 are MNHEY and SVGAGI. V lost 2 bases to trimming and J lost 0 bases, with 8 bases between them. CDR3 sequence: CASSYTRSSYNEQFF. The DNA for the CDR3 is TGTGCCAGCAGTTACACGCGAAGCTCCTACAATGAGCAGTTCTTC.

This clone was counted a few times. The chain links TRBV5-6 to TRBJ1-2; D unclear. V lost 4 bases, J lost 3 bases, and 16 bases lay in between. The CDR3 runs to 15 residues. In germline, CDR1 is SGHDT, CDR2 YYEEEE. CDR3 loop: CASSNAEPADYGYTF. The CDR3 DNA sequence: TGTGCCAGCAGCAACGCTGAACCAGCGGACTATGGCTACACCTTC.